Shown below are 31 T cell receptor beta chains from a single sample sequenced in a study of spatial heterogeneity in lung cancer. One entry per CDR3 protein results from TCRdb running MiXCR on the 5' RACE reads. The sample consists of roughly 18,000 distinct CDR3 sequences, 8.5% to 10% of them appearing once. Their antigen targets remain unknown. Study results and caveats: The number of expanded tumor alpha and beta chains correlated with mutation number.

Time point of the sample: sample taken at primary tumor resection. This material consisted of lung tumor tissue, taken at surgery. The receptors were sampled from a female donor with early-stage non-small cell lung cancer.

The sample holds many counts of this clonotype. Since it is a stray read in a library aimed at alpha chains, this beta chain has a size that is not meaningful. The rearrangement uses TRBV5-1 and TRBJ1-4; D is undetermined. This CDR3 region has 14 residues. Germline V lookup: CDR1 SGHRS, CDR2 YFSETQ. V was pared by 2 bases and J by 12 bases, with 17 bases between. The CDR3 DNA follows: TGCGCCAGCAGCTTAAGGGAGAAACCGGGAGAACTGTTTTTT. This gives the protein CASSLREKPGELFF.

This clonotype was found many times. Within a library made for alpha chains, this beta chain is off target, and its count is uninformative. This sequence joins TRBV5-6 and TRBJ2-1; D remains ambiguous. Germline V gene sequence: CDR1 SGHDT, CDR2 YYEEEE. CDR3 size: 14 residues. Trimming shortened V by 0 bases and J by 7 bases, and 11 bases separated the two germline ends. The CDR3 protein is CASSLDPSQNEQFF. In nucleotides, the CDR3 is TGTGCCAGCAGCTTGGACCCCTCACAAAATGAGCAGTTCTTC.

At least ten counts were recorded for this clonotype. Because the library targeted alpha chains, this beta chain is an off-target read whose size means little. This chain's CDR3 is CSVKGMETGELFF. The CDR3 coding sequence is TGCAGCGTGAAAGGGATGGAAACCGGGGAGCTGTTTTTT. The chain links TRBV29-1 to TRBJ2-2, with D uncertain. V was pared by 6 bases and J by 5 bases, with 13 bases between. CDR1 is SQVTM, CDR2 ANQGSEA, per germline. The CDR3 contains 13 residues.

Of note for this clonotype: Since the library was made to target alpha chains, this beta chain is a stray read and its abundance is not meaningful. V usage is TRBV7-9 and J usage is TRBJ2-4, with 8 bases lining up with TRBD1. V shed 2 bases, J shed 5 bases, and the junction held 2 bases outside the gene matches. CDR1 SEHNR and CDR2 FQNEAQ come from the germline V gene (reference sequence). There are 14 residues in the CDR3. Here the CDR3 DNA reads TGTGCCAGCAGCTTACTACAGGGGGAAAACATTCAGTACTTC. As protein: CASSLLQGENIQYF.

This clonotype has at least ten counts. The library was prepared for alpha chains; this beta chain is a stray read, so its frequency means little. The gene calls are TRBV28 and TRBJ1-1; 10 bases are shared with TRBD1. Trimming removed 2 bases from V and 0 bases from J; junction bases left unmatched: 21. The germline V gene has CDR1 MDHEN and CDR2 SYDVKM. CDR3 length: 22 residues. The chain's CDR3 is CASSLLSTGGRIRERMNTEAFF. CDR3 DNA: TGTGCCAGCAGTTTACTTTCGACAGGGGGCAGGATCAGGGAGCGGATGAACACTGAAGCTTTCTTT. The full variable domain, in which reference TRBV28 and TRBJ1-1 provide the parts outside the CDR3, is DVKVTQSSRYLVKRTGEKVFLECVQDMDHENMFWYRQDPGLGLRLIYFSYDVKMKEKGDIPEGYSVSREKKERFSLILESASTNQTSMYLCASSLLSTGGRIRERMNTEAFFGQGTRLTVV.

By share, this clonotype counts as medium-sized (0.01 to 0.1%). Found in a library prepared for alpha chains, this beta chain is an off-target read, and its abundance has little meaning. The V and J genes are TRBV7-2 and TRBJ1-4, with D possibly being TRBD1 (6 bases). Germline V gene sequence: CDR1 SGHTA, CDR2 FQGNSA. Trimming took 2 bases from V and 8 from J, leaving 9 bases between them. The CDR3 loop spans 13 amino acids. Here the CDR3 reads CASSLNRDEKLFF. The CDR3 DNA follows: TGTGCCAGCAGCTTAAACAGGGACGAAAAACTGTTTTTT.

This clonotype was seen only a few times. Being off target in a library aimed at alpha chains, this beta chain has a size of little meaning. This sequence joins TRBV7-2 and TRBJ2-2; either TRBD1 or TRBD2 may fit D (5 bases each). Looked up from germline, CDR1 is SGHTA and CDR2 is FQGNSA. V lost 4 bases and J 0 bases, leaving 9 bases between the germline ends. CDR3 length: 15 amino acids. As DNA, the CDR3 is TGTGCCAGCAGCTCGGGACGGGCGAACACCGGGGAGCTGTTTTTT. Translation: CASSSGRANTGELFF.

This clonotype is a singleton in its sample. This beta chain represents an off-target read in a library built for alpha chains; its size is of limited meaning. The chain links TRBV6-5 to TRBJ2-2; D gene unclear. Germline CDR1 MNHEY, CDR2 SVGAGI. Trimming cost V 2 bases and J 3 bases, with 7 bases left between them. There are 14 residues in the CDR3. The DNA for the CDR3 is TGTGCCAGCAGTTACGAGACGGACACCGGGGAGCTGTTTTTT. It codes for CASSYETDTGELFF.

The sample holds many counts of this clonotype. The library was prepared for alpha chains; this beta chain is a stray read, so its frequency means little. The V gene is TRBV5-1, the J gene TRBJ2-3; D may be TRBD1 (6 bases). The V end lost 0 bases, the J end lost 3 bases, and 11 bases lay between the germline ends. Germline CDR1 SGHRS, CDR2 YFSETQ. The CDR3 totals 15 residues. CDR3 in DNA: TGCGCCAGCAGCTTGGACAGGGTCGGGACAGATACGCAGTATTTT. This sequence encodes CASSLDRVGTDTQYF.

Only a few counts were recorded for this clonotype. Within a library made for alpha chains, this beta chain is off target, and its count is uninformative. J is TRBJ2-7 and V is TRBV19; D is possibly TRBD1 (6 bases). The CDR3 contains 14 residues. Trimming took off 3 bases at V and 4 bases at J, with 13 bases between the two ends. Germline V CDR1 and CDR2: LNHDA, SQIVND (reference sequence). In nucleotides, the CDR3 is TGTGCCAGTAGTATGGCTGGGGGCCGGTACGAGCAGTACTTC. It specifies CASSMAGGRYEQYF.

A word on this clonotype: Because this beta chain is a stray read in a library intended to capture alpha chains, its abundance should not be given much weight. This chain joins TRBV9 and TRBJ2-3, with TRBD1 matching over 8 bases. The CDR3 totals 14 residues. V gave up 4 bases and J gave up 1 base; unmatched junction bases: 2. Germline CDR1 is SGDLS and CDR2 is YYNGEE. The CDR3 region is CASSLGQGTDTQYF. CDR3 DNA: TGTGCCAGCAGCTTGGGACAGGGCACAGATACGCAGTATTTT.

This clonotype was counted a few times. Found in a library prepared for alpha chains, this beta chain is an off-target read, and its abundance has little meaning. The chain links TRBV5-4 to TRBJ1-6; the D gene is possibly TRBD1 (5 bases). CDR1 is SGHNT, CDR2 YYREEE, per germline (reference sequence). CDR3 length equals 14 residues. V lost 2 bases and J lost 5, with 8 bases in between. CDR3 amino acids: CASSFDRHNSPLHF. The CDR3 bases are TGTGCCAGCAGCTTCGACAGACATAATTCACCCCTCCACTTT.

Concerning this clonotype: This beta chain turned up in a library designed for alpha chains; as an off-target read, its abundance says little. The V gene is TRBV20-1, the J gene TRBJ2-5; 9 positions agree with TRBD2. After removal of 3 bases from V and 1 base from J, the junction contained 6 bases not matched to a gene. This CDR3 spans 15 amino acids. Germline-derived CDR1 and CDR2 are DFQATT and SNEGSKA (reference sequence). CDR3: CSASRLADFQETQYF. CDR3 bases: TGCAGTGCTAGTCGACTAGCGGATTTCCAAGAGACCCAGTACTTC.

This clonotype has only a few counts. A library prepared for alpha chains yielded this beta chain as an off-target read; its size is of little meaning. V gene TRBV12-3 or TRBV12-4 combines with J gene TRBJ2-3, with 7 bases that match TRBD1. There are 15 residues in the CDR3. Germline trimming cut 1 base from V and 4 bases from J; bases unmatched to any gene: 5. The CDR3 DNA is TGTGCCAGCAGTTTAGTCGGGACAGTCTCAGATACGCAGTATTTT. Its protein is CASSLVGTVSDTQYF.

In the case of this clonotype: This beta chain is a stray sequence in a library constructed for alpha chains; its clone size is not meaningful. The chain is built from TRBV6-2 or TRBV6-3 and TRBJ1-6; perhaps TRBD1 as D (6 bases). With 0 bases removed from V and 10 bases from J, the gap between germline ends came to 13 bases. The CDR3 is 15 amino acids. Germline CDR1 reads MNHEY; CDR2 reads SVGEGT. CDR3 bases: TGTGCCAGCAGTTACTCTTCGGACAGCTTCTCACCCCTCCACTTT. Translation gives CASSYSSDSFSPLHF.

With respect to this clonotype: For a library built for alpha chains, this beta chain is a stray read; little rests on its size. The V gene is TRBV10-3, the J gene TRBJ2-3; TRBD1 matches 7 bases. The V gene's germline CDR1 is ENHRY and CDR2 SYGVKD. The CDR3 has 13 residues. J lost 1 base, V lost 10 bases, and 5 bases had no gene match. Here the CDR3 DNA reads TGTGCCAGGTCGACAGGGCGCACAGATACGCAGTATTTT. This translates into CARSTGRTDTQYF.

Notes on this clonotype: Since the library was made to target alpha chains, this beta chain is a stray read and its abundance is not meaningful. The chain uses TRBV30 and TRBJ1-2; D unclear. Germline V gene lookup returns CDR1 GTSNPN and CDR2 SVGIG (reference sequence). V was pared by 0 bases and J by 4 bases, with 18 bases between. The CDR3 runs to 16 residues. CDR3 bases: TGTGCCTGGAGTGTATGGGGAACCGCCGCGGGCTATGGCTACACCTTC. Its protein is CAWSVWGTAAGYGYTF.

This clonotype was counted many times. Since the library was made to target alpha chains, this beta chain is a stray read and its abundance is not meaningful. The chain couples TRBV9 to TRBJ2-1, with 10 bases lining up with TRBD2. V shed 0 bases, J shed 4 bases, and the junction held 7 bases outside the gene matches. The CDR3 has 17 residues. CDR1 and CDR2 (germline): SGDLS, YYNGEE. CDR3 in amino acids: CASSVGAGGSLYNEQFF. The CDR3 DNA is TGTGCCAGCAGCGTAGGAGCGGGGGGGTCTTTATACAATGAGCAGTTCTTC.

This clonotype was seen repeatedly, ten times or more. This beta chain appears as a stray read in a library generated for alpha chains; its size is not informative. V gene TRBV28 combines with J gene TRBJ2-7; D call uncertain. This CDR3 region has 13 residues. Trimming shortened V by 2 bases and J by 3 bases, and 8 bases separated the two germline ends. Germline loops: CDR1 MDHEN, CDR2 SYDVKM. CDR3 amino acids: CASSLPSYYEQYF. Written as DNA, the CDR3 is TGTGCCAGCAGTTTACCCAGTTACTACGAGCAGTACTTC.

By proportion, this clonotype is medium-sized (0.01 to 0.1%). The library was designed around alpha chains, so this beta chain is a stray read whose abundance carries little weight. The chain couples TRBV3-1 to TRBJ2-1; possible D gene TRBD2, 6 bases. Trimming cost V 0 bases and J 5 bases, with 20 bases left between them. Germline values: CDR1 LGHDT, CDR2 YNNKEL (reference sequence). The CDR3 has 18 amino acids. The CDR3 DNA is TGTGCCAGCAGCCAAGAGGGGGGAATTGGTACGGGGCACAATGAGCAGTTCTTC. Encoded protein: CASSQEGGIGTGHNEQFF.

The table lists this clonotype with a count of one. The junction does not match germline at one end; this may be a read error. This beta chain appears as a stray read in a library generated for alpha chains; its size is not informative. J is TRBJ1-1 and V is TRBV10-3; tentatively, D is TRBD1 (6 bases). This CDR3 region has 14 residues. Germline V gene lookup returns CDR1 ENHRY and CDR2 SYGVKD. CDR3: CAITEKRGDTEACF. In DNA, the CDR3 is TGTGCCATCACCGAAAAGAGGGGGGACACTGAAGCTTGCTTT.

This clonotype showed up just a few times. Since the library was made to target alpha chains, this beta chain is a stray read and its abundance is not meaningful. This sequence joins TRBV12-5 and TRBJ2-7; D is ambiguous. The germline V and J ends were trimmed by 3 bases and 1 base, with 10 bases remaining between them. The CDR3 covers 14 residues. Germline-derived CDR1 and CDR2 are LGHNT and FRNRAP. The CDR3 DNA reads as TGTGCTAGTGGTTTCTACAGATTGTCCTACGAGCAGTACTTC. Residues: CASGFYRLSYEQYF. Variable domain in full (rest from reference TRBV12-5 and TRBJ2-7): DARVTQTPRHKVTEMGQEVTMRCQPILGHNTVFWYRQTMMQGLELLAYFRNRAPLDDSGMPKDRFSAEMPDATLATLKIQPSEPRDSAVYFCASGFYRLSYEQYFGPGTRLTVT.

This clonotype was detected a few times. This beta chain lies outside the target of a library built for alpha chains; its clone size means little. The V call is TRBV29-1, the J call TRBJ1-5; D remains unclear. V was trimmed by 4 bases and J by 3 bases, leaving 10 bases between them. The CDR3 consists of 13 residues. The V gene's germline CDR1 is SQVTM and CDR2 ANQGSEA. The CDR3 DNA reads as TGCAGCGTTGCCCGGGCCTACAATCAGCCCCAGCATTTT. Translating gives CSVARAYNQPQHF. The variable domain in full, with the rest retrieved from reference TRBV29-1 and TRBJ1-5, is SAVISQKPSRDICQRGTSLTIQCQVDSQVTMMFWYRQQPGQSLTLIATANQGSEATYESGFVIDKFPISRPNLTFSTLTVSNMSPEDSSIYLCSVARAYNQPQHFGDGTRLSIL.

This clonotype is labeled medium-sized. Because this beta chain is a stray read in a library intended to capture alpha chains, its abundance should not be given much weight. The chain has TRBV20-1 and TRBJ2-7, with D uncertain. The CDR3 has 13 residues. Germline values: CDR1 DFQATT, CDR2 SNEGSKA (reference sequence). V gave up 0 bases and J gave up 1 base, with 7 bases separating them. This chain's CDR3 is CSARDKGSYEQYF. CDR3 coding DNA: TGCAGTGCTAGAGATAAAGGTTCCTACGAGCAGTACTTC.

This clonotype has only a few counts. Because this beta chain is a stray read in a library intended to capture alpha chains, its abundance should not be given much weight. The chain has TRBV14 and TRBJ2-7; D ambiguous. Germline assignment: CDR1 SGHDN and CDR2 FVKESK. The germline V and J ends were trimmed by 2 bases and 4 bases, with 0 bases remaining between them. The CDR3 spans 10 residues. The CDR3 coding sequence is TGTGCCAGCAGCCAATACGAGCAGTACTTC. Its translation is CASSQYEQYF.

Remarks on this clonotype: With the library built for alpha chains, this beta chain is off target and its frequency is not meaningful. The V call is TRBV5-1, the J call TRBJ2-5; 10 nucleotides match TRBD2. Germline CDR1 reads SGHRS; CDR2 reads YFSETQ. With 4 bases clipped from V and 3 bases from J, the junction kept 3 bases outside the gene matches. CDR3 length equals 14 residues. DNA of the CDR3: TGCGCCAGCAGCGCCGGGACTAGCGAAGAGACCCAGTACTTC. This translates into CASSAGTSEETQYF.

This clonotype was observed a handful of times. This beta chain represents an off-target read in a library built for alpha chains; its size is of limited meaning. The V call is TRBV20-1, the J call TRBJ2-7; 9 bases align to TRBD2. The ends lost 7 bases at V and 2 bases at J; junction bases unmatched: 12. This CDR3 spans 15 amino acids. The V gene's germline CDR1 is DFQATT and CDR2 SNEGSKA (reference sequence). The CDR3 spells CSVSRGGQRPYEQYF. The CDR3 nucleotides are TGCAGTGTCTCGCGGGGGGGACAGAGGCCCTACGAGCAGTACTTC.

In regard to this clonotype: Little can be read into the size of this beta chain, an off-target read in a library designed for alpha chains. The chain recombines TRBV7-8 with TRBJ2-1; possibly TRBD2 for D (5 bases). In germline, CDR1 is SGHVS, CDR2 FQNEAQ. V lost 2 bases and J lost 0, with 11 bases in between. The CDR3 covers 16 residues. In nucleotides, the CDR3 is TGTGCCAGCAGCTTAAGAGGGAGTAGCTCCTACAATGAGCAGTTCTTC. It is translated as CASSLRGSSSYNEQFF.

Remarks on this clonotype: The library was prepared for alpha chains; this beta chain is a stray read, so its frequency means little. The chain is built from TRBV7-9 and TRBJ1-4; D is unresolved. The CDR3 loop spans 14 amino acids. V was clipped by 3 bases and J by 2 bases, with 7 bases between them. Looked up from germline, CDR1 is SEHNR and CDR2 is FQNEAQ (reference sequence). Here the CDR3 DNA reads TGTGCCAGCAGCTTCGGGAGCACTAATGAAAAACTGTTTTTT. Protein sequence: CASSFGSTNEKLFF.

About this clonotype itself: This beta chain slipped into a library made for alpha chains as a stray read, so its size is not meaningful. The chain combines TRBV27 with TRBJ2-5; 9 bases map to TRBD2. The CDR3 spans 16 residues. The germline CDR1 and CDR2 sequences are MNHEY and SMNVEV (reference sequence). V shed 5 bases, J shed 2 bases, and the junction held 9 bases outside the gene matches. The DNA of the CDR3 is TGTGCCAGCAGTCCCCAGTCAGCGGGGGGTCAAGAGACCCAGTACTTC. Translation gives CASSPQSAGGQETQYF.

Details on this clonotype: Since it is a stray read in a library aimed at alpha chains, this beta chain has a size that is not meaningful. The V call is TRBV20-1, the J call TRBJ2-7; D assignment may be TRBD1 or TRBD2 (7 bases each). Germline loops: CDR1 DFQATT, CDR2 SNEGSKA (reference sequence). The ends were cut back, 7 bases at V and 12 bases at J, with 13 bases in the middle. This CDR3 has 9 residues. For the CDR3, the DNA is TGCAGTGGAGGGAGGGACAGGTACTTC. Translating gives CSGGRDRYF.